Each of the 2 T cell receptor beta chains below was sequenced from the same sample in a study of blood T cell repertoires in COVID-19. The protocol was immunoSEQ multiplex PCR, while the TCRdb copy is restricted to in-frame clones and leaves out a portion. This sample has about 77,000 clones, with 73% found just once. Specimen: peripheral blood. The receptors shown here come from a man aged 60 to 75 with acute or convalescent COVID-19.

The chain combines TRBV7-9 with TRBJ2-5; 9 bases align to TRBD1. Germline V gene data show CDR1 as SEHNR and CDR2 as FQNEAQ (reference sequence). Unmatched junction bases numbered 4, after V lost 5 bases and J lost 0 bases. The CDR3 is 15 amino acids. CDR3 DNA sequence: TGTGCCAGCAGCAGGGACAGGGCCAACCAAGAGACCCAGTACTTC. It translates to CASSRDRANQETQYF.

The table lists this clone with a few counts. In nucleotides, the CDR3 is TGTGCCAGCAGCCAAGATGGACAGGAAGGCCAGCCCCAGCATTTT. Translation gives CASSQDGQEGQPQHF. The V and J genes are TRBV4-2 and TRBJ1-5; 7 bases line up with TRBD1. V was pared by 0 bases and J by 7 bases, with 6 bases of the junction left unmatched. The CDR3 contains 15 residues. CDR1 and CDR2 from the germline V gene are LGHNA and YNFKEQ.